This entry is about one T cell receptor beta chain. Its target is not known. Trimming at V came to 3 bases and at J to 1 base, leaving 11 bases not matched to a gene. CDR3 size: 17 residues. Per germline, CDR1 SGHDT and CDR2 YYEEEE. PCR amplification relied on 60 Vbeta primers (plus 13 Jbeta primers). Some clones are missing from TCRdb's copy, which holds only in-frame ones; the method was immunoSEQ multiplex PCR. The repertoire consists of over 70,000 clones, with 70% to 90% occurring once and the leading ten covering approximately 2%. The sample comes from a study of cytomegalovirus exposure and HLA in healthy donors. Study-level information: Roughly 80 million unique TCRs from HLA-typed donors made up an early data release. Study-wide results and limits: In vitro data verified a few CMV-associated chains as specific for CMV antigens.

The clonotype originates from a man aged 18 to 29 in good health and CMV-seronegative. Sequencing was performed on PBMCs. This chain joins TRBV5-6 and TRBJ2-5, with 8 bases aligning to TRBD2. CDR3 in DNA: TGTGCCAGCAGCTCCTTAAGGTCGGGACTAGTCCAAGAGACCCAGTACTTC. The encoded protein is CASSSLRSGLVQETQYF.